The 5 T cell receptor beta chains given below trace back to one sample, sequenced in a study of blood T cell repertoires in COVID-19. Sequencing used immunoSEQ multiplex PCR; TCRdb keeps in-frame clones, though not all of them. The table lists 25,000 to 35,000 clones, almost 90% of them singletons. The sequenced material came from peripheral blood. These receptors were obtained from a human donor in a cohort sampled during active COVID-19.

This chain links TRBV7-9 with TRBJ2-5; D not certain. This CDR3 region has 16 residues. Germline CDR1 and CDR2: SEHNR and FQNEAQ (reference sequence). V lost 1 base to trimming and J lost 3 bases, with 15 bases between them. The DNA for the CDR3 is TGTGCCAGCAGCTTAGGGTCGGTGAACCGGGAAGAGACCCAGTACTTC. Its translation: CASSLGSVNREETQYF.

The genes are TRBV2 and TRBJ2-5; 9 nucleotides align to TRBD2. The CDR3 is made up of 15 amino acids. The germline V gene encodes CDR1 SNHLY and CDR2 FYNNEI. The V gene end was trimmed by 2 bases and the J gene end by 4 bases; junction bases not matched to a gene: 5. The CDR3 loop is CASSELRGGRETQYF. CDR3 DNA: TGTGCCAGCAGTGAATTGCGGGGGGGCCGAGAGACCCAGTACTTC.

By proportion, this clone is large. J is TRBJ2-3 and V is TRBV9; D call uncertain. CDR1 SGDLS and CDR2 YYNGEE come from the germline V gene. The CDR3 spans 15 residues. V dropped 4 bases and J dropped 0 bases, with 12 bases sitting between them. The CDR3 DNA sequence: TGTGCCAGCAGCCGGAACTACCCTAGCACAGATACGCAGTATTTT. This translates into CASSRNYPSTDTQYF.

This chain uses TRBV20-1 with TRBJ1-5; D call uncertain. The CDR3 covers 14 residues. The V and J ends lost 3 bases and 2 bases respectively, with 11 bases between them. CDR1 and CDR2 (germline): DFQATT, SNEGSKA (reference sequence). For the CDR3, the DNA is TGCAGTGCTAGTCAGGTGGCAGGCAATCAGCCCCAGCATTTT. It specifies CSASQVAGNQPQHF.

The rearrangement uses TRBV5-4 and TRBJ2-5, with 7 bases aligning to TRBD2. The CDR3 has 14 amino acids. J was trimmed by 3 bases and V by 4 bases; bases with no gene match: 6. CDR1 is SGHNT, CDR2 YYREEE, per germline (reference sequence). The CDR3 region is CASSVGLVEETQYF. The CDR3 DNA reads TGTGCCAGCAGCGTAGGACTAGTAGAAGAGACCCAGTACTTC. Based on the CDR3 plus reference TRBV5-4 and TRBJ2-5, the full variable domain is ETGVTQSPTHLIKTRGQQVTLRCSSQSGHNTVSWYQQALGQGPQFIFQYYREEENGRGNFPPRFSGLQFPNYSSELNVNALELDDSALYLCASSVGLVEETQYFGPGTRLLVL.